What follows describes a single T cell receptor (beta chain). Deletions cut 5 bases from V and 3 bases from J, with 9 bases between. The germline CDR1 and CDR2 sequences are SGHRS and YFSETQ. This CDR3 comprises 12 residues. The sample originates from a study of beta chain features in type 1 diabetes. The authors reverse transcribed all of the isolated RNA, so sequencing captured expressed TCRB transcripts. This table comes from immunoSEQ multiplex PCR, and its TCRdb copy is limited to in-frame clones, with some not included. Among about 220,000 clones listed, about 11% were seen once. The sequence came from a young man in good health. J is TRBJ2-7 and V is TRBV5-1; the D gene is possibly TRBD2 (5 bases). The sequenced sample was central memory CD4+ T cells from blood. The CDR3 is CASREDHYEQYF. CDR3 nucleotides: TGCGCCAGCAGGGAGGACCACTACGAGCAGTACTTC.